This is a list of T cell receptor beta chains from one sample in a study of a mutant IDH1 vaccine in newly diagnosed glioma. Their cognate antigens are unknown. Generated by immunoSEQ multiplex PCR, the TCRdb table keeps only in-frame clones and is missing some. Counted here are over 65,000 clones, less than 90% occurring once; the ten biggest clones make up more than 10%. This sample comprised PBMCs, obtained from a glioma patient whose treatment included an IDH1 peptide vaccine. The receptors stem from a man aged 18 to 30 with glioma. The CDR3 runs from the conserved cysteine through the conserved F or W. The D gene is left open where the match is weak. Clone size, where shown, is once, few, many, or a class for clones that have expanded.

CDR3aa: CASSLTNAENTEAFF
CDR3nt: TGTGCCAGCTCACTTACAAACGCCGAGAACACTGAAGCTTTCTTT
v_gene: TRBV18
d_gene: -
j_gene: TRBJ1-1
abundance: -

CDR3aa: CASSLKSLGTEAFF
CDR3nt: TGTGCCAGCAGTTTAAAATCCCTGGGCACTGAAGCTTTCTTT
v_gene: TRBV27
d_gene: -
j_gene: TRBJ1-1
abundance: -

CDR3aa: CASSSTRGLAYNEQFF
CDR3nt: TGCGCCAGCAGCTCTACCCGGGGACTAGCATACAATGAGCAGTTCTTC
v_gene: TRBV5-1
d_gene: TRBD2
j_gene: TRBJ2-1
abundance: -

CDR3aa: CASSLRREYNEQFF
CDR3nt: TGTGCCAGCAGCTTGCGCCGGGAATACAATGAGCAGTTCTTC
v_gene: TRBV5-6
d_gene: -
j_gene: TRBJ2-1
abundance: -

CDR3aa: CAWSRQGTYEQYF
CDR3nt: TGTGCCTGGAGTAGACAGGGAACCTACGAGCAGTACTTC
v_gene: TRBV30
d_gene: TRBD1
j_gene: TRBJ2-7
abundance: -

CDR3aa: CSGVGGVTSDEQYF
CDR3nt: TGCAGCGGGGTAGGGGGGGTGACCTCGGACGAGCAGTACTTC
v_gene: TRBV29-1
d_gene: -
j_gene: TRBJ2-7
abundance: -

CDR3aa: CSASSSYEQYF
CDR3nt: TGCAGTGCTAGTTCCAGCTACGAGCAGTACTTC
v_gene: TRBV20-1
d_gene: -
j_gene: TRBJ2-7
abundance: -

CDR3aa: CASSYGASWGYTF
CDR3nt: TGTGCCAGCAGCTACGGGGCCTCATGGGGCTACACCTTC
v_gene: TRBV7-8
d_gene: -
j_gene: TRBJ1-2
abundance: -

CDR3aa: CASSILGVNYGYTF
CDR3nt: TGTGCCAGTAGTATTTTAGGAGTTAACTATGGCTACACCTTC
v_gene: TRBV19
d_gene: -
j_gene: TRBJ1-2
abundance: -

CDR3aa: CASSQDRSGGPDIQYF
CDR3nt: TGTGCCAGCAGCCAAGATCGGAGCGGGGGGCCGGACATTCAGTACTTC
v_gene: TRBV4-2
d_gene: TRBD2
j_gene: TRBJ2-4
abundance: -

CDR3aa: CASSTTGGSWPEAFF
CDR3nt: TGTGCCAGTAGTACAACGGGTGGGAGTTGGCCTGAAGCTTTCTTT
v_gene: TRBV19
d_gene: -
j_gene: TRBJ1-1
abundance: -

CDR3aa: CASSPGTSGRYEQYF
CDR3nt: TGTGCCAGCAGCCCCGGGACTAGCGGGAGATACGAGCAGTACTTC
v_gene: TRBV27
d_gene: TRBD2
j_gene: TRBJ2-7
abundance: -

CDR3aa: CASSYSWGRFQGAQYF
CDR3nt: TGTGCCAGCAGTTACTCGTGGGGCCGATTTCAAGGGGCCCAGTACTTC
v_gene: TRBV6-5
d_gene: -
j_gene: TRBJ2-5
abundance: once

CDR3aa: CASSQDWRTDEKLFF
CDR3nt: TGCGCCAGCAGCCAAGATTGGAGGACAGATGAAAAACTGTTTTTT
v_gene: TRBV4-3
d_gene: -
j_gene: TRBJ1-4
abundance: -

CDR3aa: CASSLGSNQPQHF
CDR3nt: TGTGCCAGTAGTCTGGGGTCCAATCAGCCCCAGCATTTT
v_gene: TRBV19
d_gene: -
j_gene: TRBJ1-5
abundance: -

CDR3aa: CASSIPAGAADTQYF
CDR3nt: TGTGCCAGCAGCATACCAGCGGGGGCGGCAGATACGCAGTATTTT
v_gene: TRBV9
d_gene: TRBD2
j_gene: TRBJ2-3
abundance: -

CDR3aa: CASSGSSYNSPLHF
CDR3nt: TGTGCCAGTAGTGGTAGCTCCTATAATTCACCCCTCCACTTT
v_gene: TRBV19
d_gene: -
j_gene: TRBJ1-6
abundance: -

CDR3aa: CASSLGTGSTEAFF
CDR3nt: TGTGCCAGCAGTCTTGGGACAGGATCCACTGAAGCTTTCTTT
v_gene: TRBV7-2
d_gene: TRBD1
j_gene: TRBJ1-1
abundance: -

CDR3aa: CASSQEAGYEKLFF
CDR3nt: TGCGCCAGCAGCCAAGAGGCCGGATATGAAAAACTGTTTTTT
v_gene: TRBV4-3
d_gene: -
j_gene: TRBJ1-4
abundance: -

CDR3aa: CASSQDMALGGNSNQPQHF
CDR3nt: TGCGCCAGCAGCCAAGATATGGCCTTGGGGGGAAATAGCAATCAGCCCCAGCATTTT
v_gene: TRBV4-3
d_gene: -
j_gene: TRBJ1-5
abundance: -

CDR3aa: CASSQEPLPSIEAFF
CDR3nt: TGTGCCAGCAGCCAAGAACCCCTCCCGTCTATTGAAGCTTTCTTT
v_gene: TRBV14
d_gene: -
j_gene: TRBJ1-1
abundance: -

CDR3aa: CASSNRRDEYNEQFF
CDR3nt: TGCGCCAGCAGTAATAGGAGGGACGAATACAATGAGCAGTTCTTC
v_gene: TRBV10-1
d_gene: -
j_gene: TRBJ2-1
abundance: -

CDR3aa: CASTMDRDSGNTIYF
CDR3nt: TGTGCCAGCACTATGGACAGAGACTCTGGAAACACCATATATTTT
v_gene: TRBV28
d_gene: -
j_gene: TRBJ1-3
abundance: -

CDR3aa: CASSVQTPYSNQPQHF
CDR3nt: TGTGCCAGCAGTGTCCAGACCCCCTATAGCAATCAGCCCCAGCATTTT
v_gene: TRBV2
d_gene: -
j_gene: TRBJ1-5
abundance: -

CDR3aa: CASSSPRSPYEQYF
CDR3nt: TGTGCCAGCAGTTCCCCGAGGTCCCCCTACGAGCAGTACTTC
v_gene: TRBV5-4
d_gene: -
j_gene: TRBJ2-7
abundance: -

CDR3aa: CASSPPYRVYGNEQFF
CDR3nt: TGTGCCAGCAGCCCACCTTACAGGGTCTACGGCAATGAGCAGTTCTTC
v_gene: TRBV14
d_gene: -
j_gene: TRBJ2-1
abundance: -

CDR3aa: CASSQDPRSAVGPLHF
CDR3nt: TGCGCCAGCAGCCAAGATCCCAGGTCCGCGGTGGGGCCCCTCCACTTT
v_gene: TRBV4-1
d_gene: -
j_gene: TRBJ1-6
abundance: -

CDR3aa: CASSPLPLRTEAFF
CDR3nt: TGTGCCAGCAGTCCACTCCCCCTAAGGACTGAAGCTTTCTTT
v_gene: TRBV28
d_gene: -
j_gene: TRBJ1-1
abundance: -

CDR3aa: CASSSGPDRLLYNEQFF
CDR3nt: TGTGCCAGCAGTTCCGGCCCGGACAGGTTACTGTACAATGAGCAGTTCTTC
v_gene: TRBV2
d_gene: TRBD1
j_gene: TRBJ2-1
abundance: -

CDR3aa: CASSIREGKTEAFF
CDR3nt: TGTGCCAGCAGTATAAGAGAAGGGAAGACTGAAGCTTTCTTT
v_gene: TRBV6-1
d_gene: -
j_gene: TRBJ1-1
abundance: -

CDR3aa: CAQGGVKGYTF
CDR3nt: TGTGCCCAAGGGGGTGTAAAGGGCTACACCTTC
v_gene: TRBV30
d_gene: -
j_gene: TRBJ1-2
abundance: -

CDR3aa: CATKREGLTDTQYF
CDR3nt: TGTGCCACTAAGCGGGAGGGCCTAACAGATACGCAGTATTTT
v_gene: TRBV19
d_gene: TRBD2
j_gene: TRBJ2-3
abundance: -

CDR3aa: CASSELAGVGEQFF
CDR3nt: TGTGCCAGCAGTGAACTAGCGGGAGTGGGTGAGCAGTTCTTC
v_gene: TRBV2
d_gene: TRBD2
j_gene: TRBJ2-1
abundance: -

CDR3aa: CASSPGGTRGYTF
CDR3nt: TGTGCCAGCAGCCCGGGGGGGACTAGGGGCTACACCTTC
v_gene: TRBV7-2
d_gene: -
j_gene: TRBJ1-2
abundance: once

CDR3aa: CASGFTGTYGYTF
CDR3nt: TGTGCCAGCGGGTTTACAGGCACCTATGGCTACACCTTC
v_gene: TRBV2
d_gene: -
j_gene: TRBJ1-2
abundance: -

CDR3aa: CASSPILSGANVLTF
CDR3nt: TGTGCCAGCAGCCCTATTCTCTCTGGGGCCAACGTCCTGACTTTC
v_gene: TRBV6-1
d_gene: -
j_gene: TRBJ2-6
abundance: -

CDR3aa: CASSLWSLRDSGANVLTF
CDR3nt: TGTGCCAGCAGTTTATGGTCACTCCGGGACTCTGGGGCCAACGTCCTGACTTTC
v_gene: TRBV28
d_gene: -
j_gene: TRBJ2-6
abundance: -

CDR3aa: CASSHSGGAYNEQFF
CDR3nt: TGCGCCAGCAGCCATAGCGGGGGTGCCTACAATGAGCAGTTCTTC
v_gene: TRBV4-1
d_gene: TRBD2
j_gene: TRBJ2-1
abundance: -

CDR3aa: CASSQDTFRGRAVGELFF
CDR3nt: TGTGCCAGCAGCCAAGATACCTTTCGCGGGAGGGCCGTGGGGGAGCTGTTTTTT
v_gene: TRBV4-2
d_gene: TRBD2
j_gene: TRBJ2-2
abundance: once

CDR3aa: CAIRGTGTEAFF
CDR3nt: TGTGCCATCAGAGGTACCGGGACAGAAGCTTTCTTT
v_gene: TRBV10-3
d_gene: -
j_gene: TRBJ1-1
abundance: few

CDR3aa: CATSRILAGGETQYF
CDR3nt: TGTGCCACCAGCAGAATACTAGCGGGAGGAGAGACCCAGTACTTC
v_gene: TRBV15
d_gene: TRBD2
j_gene: TRBJ2-5
abundance: -

CDR3aa: CASRRLYEQYF
CDR3nt: TGTGCCAGCAGGAGACTCTACGAGCAGTACTTC
v_gene: TRBV2
d_gene: -
j_gene: TRBJ2-7
abundance: -

CDR3aa: CASSVSRRVNEKLFF
CDR3nt: TGTGCCAGCAGTGTCTCACGCCGGGTCAATGAAAAACTGTTTTTT
v_gene: TRBV2
d_gene: -
j_gene: TRBJ1-4
abundance: -

CDR3aa: CASSRMEGPREKLFF
CDR3nt: TGCGCCAGCAGCCGCATGGAGGGTCCGCGCGAAAAACTGTTTTTT
v_gene: TRBV4-3
d_gene: -
j_gene: TRBJ1-4
abundance: -

CDR3aa: CASSLPGSLEQYF
CDR3nt: TGTGCCAGCAGCTTACCGGGTTCGCTCGAGCAGTACTTC
v_gene: TRBV7-9
d_gene: -
j_gene: TRBJ2-7
abundance: -

CDR3aa: CASSLDGETYNQPQHF
CDR3nt: TGTGCCAGCAGCTTAGATGGAGAGACCTACAATCAGCCCCAGCATTTT
v_gene: TRBV7-9
d_gene: -
j_gene: TRBJ1-5
abundance: -

CDR3aa: CASSRQGYEQYF
CDR3nt: TGTGCCAGCAGCAGACAGGGCTACGAGCAGTACTTC
v_gene: TRBV7-2
d_gene: TRBD1
j_gene: TRBJ2-7
abundance: -

CDR3aa: CASRKSGTVYGYTF
CDR3nt: TGTGCCAGCAGGAAATCCGGGACGGTCTATGGCTACACCTTC
v_gene: TRBV6-5
d_gene: -
j_gene: TRBJ1-2
abundance: -

CDR3aa: CAISQVPYEQYF
CDR3nt: TGTGCCATCAGTCAGGTCCCCTACGAGCAGTACTTC
v_gene: TRBV10-3
d_gene: -
j_gene: TRBJ2-7
abundance: -

CDR3aa: CAWSRDREIGISPLHF
CDR3nt: TGTGCCTGGTCCCGGGACAGGGAAATTGGGATCTCACCCCTCCACTTT
v_gene: TRBV30
d_gene: TRBD1
j_gene: TRBJ1-6
abundance: -

CDR3aa: CSAAGVQETQYF
CDR3nt: TGCAGCGCCGCAGGGGTCCAAGAGACCCAGTACTTC
v_gene: TRBV29-1
d_gene: -
j_gene: TRBJ2-5
abundance: -

CDR3aa: CASSADGRNYGYTF
CDR3nt: TGCGCCAGCAGCGCTGACGGCCGGAACTATGGCTACACCTTC
v_gene: TRBV5-1
d_gene: -
j_gene: TRBJ1-2
abundance: -

CDR3aa: CASSEFLAGAPVGTDTQYF
CDR3nt: TGTGCCAGCAGTGAATTTCTAGCGGGAGCTCCGGTAGGGACAGATACGCAGTATTTT
v_gene: TRBV6-1
d_gene: TRBD2
j_gene: TRBJ2-3
abundance: -

CDR3aa: CASSQTSGASYEQYF
CDR3nt: TGTGCCAGCAGCCAAACTAGCGGGGCCTCCTACGAGCAGTACTTC
v_gene: TRBV4-2
d_gene: TRBD2
j_gene: TRBJ2-7
abundance: -

CDR3aa: CASSLTGANTEAFF
CDR3nt: TGCGCCAGCAGCTTGACCGGGGCGAACACTGAAGCTTTCTTT
v_gene: TRBV5-1
d_gene: -
j_gene: TRBJ1-1
abundance: -

CDR3aa: CASILTAPRTEAFF
CDR3nt: TGTGCCAGTATCCTGACAGCCCCGAGGACTGAAGCTTTCTTT
v_gene: TRBV19
d_gene: -
j_gene: TRBJ1-1
abundance: -

CDR3aa: CASSFESLDRMNTEAFF
CDR3nt: TGTGCCAGCAGCTTTGAATCCCTCGACAGGATGAACACTGAAGCTTTCTTT
v_gene: TRBV7-9
d_gene: -
j_gene: TRBJ1-1
abundance: -

CDR3aa: CASSLTPIGNYEQYF
CDR3nt: TGCGCCAGCAGCCTTACGCCAATAGGAAACTACGAGCAGTACTTC
v_gene: TRBV4-1
d_gene: -
j_gene: TRBJ2-7
abundance: -

CDR3aa: CASSFSKGTEAFF
CDR3nt: TGTGCTAGCAGCTTTTCGAAAGGGACTGAAGCTTTCTTT
v_gene: TRBV7-7
d_gene: -
j_gene: TRBJ1-1
abundance: few

CDR3aa: CASSLPPGQGRLAGIVDTQYF
CDR3nt: TGTGCCAGCAGTCTCCCGCCCGGACAGGGGAGGCTAGCGGGGATAGTAGATACGCAGTATTTT
v_gene: TRBV13
d_gene: -
j_gene: TRBJ2-3
abundance: -